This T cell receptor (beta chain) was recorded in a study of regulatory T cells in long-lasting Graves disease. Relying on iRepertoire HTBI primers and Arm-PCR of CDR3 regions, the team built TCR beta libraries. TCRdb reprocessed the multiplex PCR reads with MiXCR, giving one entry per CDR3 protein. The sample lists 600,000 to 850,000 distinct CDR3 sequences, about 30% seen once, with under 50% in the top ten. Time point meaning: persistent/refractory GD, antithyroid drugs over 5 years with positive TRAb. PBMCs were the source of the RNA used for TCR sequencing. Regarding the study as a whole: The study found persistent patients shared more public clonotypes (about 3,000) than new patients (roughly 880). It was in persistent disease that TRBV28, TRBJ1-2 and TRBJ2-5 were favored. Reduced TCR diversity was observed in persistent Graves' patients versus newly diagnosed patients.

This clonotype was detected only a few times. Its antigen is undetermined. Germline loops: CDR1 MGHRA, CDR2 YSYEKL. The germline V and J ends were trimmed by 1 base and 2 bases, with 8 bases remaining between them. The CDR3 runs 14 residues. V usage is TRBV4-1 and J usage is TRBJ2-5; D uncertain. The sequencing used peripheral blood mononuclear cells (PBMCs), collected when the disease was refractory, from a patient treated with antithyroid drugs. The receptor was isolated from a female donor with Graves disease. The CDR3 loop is CASSQGLEQETQYF. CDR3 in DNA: TGCGCCAGCAGCCAAGGCTTGGAACAAGAGACCCAGTACTTC.